This TCR beta chain was documented in a study of blood T cell repertoires in COVID-19. Study context: The samples span acute and convalescent COVID-19 from the United States, Italy and Spain. T cells, B-cell-depleted T cells, or PBMCs supplied cDNA or gDNA.

Germline assignment: CDR1 MNHEY and CDR2 SMNVEV (reference sequence). Trimming left V 8 bases short and J 2 bases short, with 15 bases between. The CDR3 has 14 amino acids. Original processing notes: Reference gene primer amplification gave estimated nucleated cell counts. Method: immunoSEQ multiplex PCR; TCRdb's copy keeps in-frame clones and lacks some. For V, J and clone size, that table is used; D and trimming come from the DNA. In the table there are approximately 210,000 clones, 92% of which are singletons. The sample consisted of peripheral blood. The chain combines TRBV27 with TRBJ1-2; possibly TRBD1 for D (6 bases). This clonotype originated in a man aged 25-40 years with acute or convalescent COVID-19. Here the CDR3 DNA reads TGTGCCAGCCGAAATCACAGGGAGAACTATGGCTACACCTTC. Amino acids: CASRNHRENYGYTF.